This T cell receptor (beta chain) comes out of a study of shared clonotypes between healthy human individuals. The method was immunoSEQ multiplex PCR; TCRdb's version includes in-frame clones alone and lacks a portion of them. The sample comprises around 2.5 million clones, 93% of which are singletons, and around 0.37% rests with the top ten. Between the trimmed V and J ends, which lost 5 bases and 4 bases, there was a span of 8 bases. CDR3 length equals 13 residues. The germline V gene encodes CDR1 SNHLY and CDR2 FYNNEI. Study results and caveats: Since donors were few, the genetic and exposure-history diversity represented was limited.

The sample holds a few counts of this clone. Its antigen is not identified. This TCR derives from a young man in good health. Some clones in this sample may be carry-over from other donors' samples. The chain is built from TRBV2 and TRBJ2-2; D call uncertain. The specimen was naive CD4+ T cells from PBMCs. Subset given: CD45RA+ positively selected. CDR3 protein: CASSPSSTGELFF. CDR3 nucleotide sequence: TGTGCCAGCAGTCCTAGTTCCACCGGGGAGCTGTTTTTT.